Listed below are T cell receptor beta chains from one sample, sequenced in a study of regulatory T cells in long-lasting Graves disease. TCRdb recomputed calls from the multiplex PCR reads with MiXCR, one row per CDR3 protein. The profile shows more than 450,000 distinct CDR3 sequences, 12% of them singletons. This same sample was also taken into another study, of T cells in Graves' hyperthyroidism and ophthalmopathy.

This specimen consisted of peripheral blood mononuclear cells (PBMCs), obtained at new diagnosis, from a patient treated with antithyroid drugs. The receptors were sampled from a woman aged 25 to 45 with Graves disease. Each CDR3 is given with its conserved first and last residue. The D gene is left open where the match is weak. The size of a clone is reported for some rows only, either as once, few or many, or as a class for expanded clones.

size	D	V	J	DNA	CDR3
few	-	TRBV12-3/TRBV12-4	TRBJ1-6	TGTGCCAGCAGTAGAGACAGTTCACCCCTCCACTTT	CASSRDSSPLHF
many	TRBD1	TRBV6-1	TRBJ2-5	TGTGCCAGCAAGGGCAGGGGGCTAGGAGAGACCCAGTACTTC	CASKGRGLGETQYF
-	-	TRBV5-1	TRBJ1-1	TGCGCCAGCAGCTTGGACATCGCCCTGAACACTGAAGCTTTCTTT	CASSLDIALNTEAFF
few	TRBD1	TRBV28	TRBJ2-3	TGTGCCAGCAGTCAGCGACAGGGTATCAGGCATACGCAGTATTTT	CASSQRQGIRHTQYF
many	-	TRBV7-9	TRBJ2-7	TGTGCCAGCAGCTACTCCGGGACGTCGGTGAGCTACGAGCAGTACTTC	CASSYSGTSVSYEQYF
-	TRBD2	TRBV7-2	TRBJ2-1	TGTGCCAGCAGCCGTAGAGGGACTAGCGGGGACAATGAGCAGTTCTTC	CASSRRGTSGDNEQFF
many	TRBD1	TRBV10-3	TRBJ2-3	TGTGCCATCAGTGTTCGGGGCGGGACAGGGGCAGATACGCAGTATTTT	CAISVRGGTGADTQYF
few	TRBD1	TRBV7-9	TRBJ1-6	TGTGCCAGCAGCCCCCGGACGGGACAGAATTCACCCCTCCACTTT	CASSPRTGQNSPLHF
-	-	TRBV28	TRBJ2-6	TGTGCCAGCAGGGCAGGGCCCCCCTCTGGGGCCAACGTCCTGACTTTC	CASRAGPPSGANVLTF
many	-	TRBV7-9	TRBJ2-7	TGTGCCAGCAGCATCGAGTACTACGAGCAGTACTTC	CASSIEYYEQYF
-	TRBD1	TRBV3-1	TRBJ1-1	TGTGCCAGCAGCCAATTGGGACAGGGGTCGGGTGCTTTCTTT	CASSQLGQGSGAFF
-	TRBD1	TRBV29-1	TRBJ1-2	TGCAGCGTTGAAAGGGGGACAGGGAGCTATGGCTACACCTTC	CSVERGTGSYGYTF
many	-	TRBV27	TRBJ1-6	TGTGCCAGCAGTACCCGGGTCTCAAATTCACCCCTCCACTTT	CASSTRVSNSPLHF
many	TRBD2	TRBV2	TRBJ2-1	TGTGCCAGCATTAGACTAGCGCCTTACAATGAGCAGTTCTTC	CASIRLAPYNEQFF
-	TRBD2	TRBV9	TRBJ2-1	TGTGCCAGCAGCGTAGCTAAATCTAGCGGAGTCTCCTCCTACAATGAGCAGTTCTTC	CASSVAKSSGVSSYNEQFF
few	TRBD2	TRBV28	TRBJ2-3	TGTGCCAGCGGTATTTCGGGAGGGCCCGCAGATACGCAGTATTTT	CASGISGGPADTQYF
few	-	TRBV5-1	TRBJ1-1	TGCGCCAGCAGCTACCGTAACAGGGCTGGTAAGAACACTGAAGCTTTCTTT	CASSYRNRAGKNTEAFF
few	-	TRBV28	TRBJ1-5	TGTGCCAGCAGCCCCGAGACAGGCGTTTATCAGCCCCAGCATTTT	CASSPETGVYQPQHF
few	-	TRBV6-2/TRBV6-3	TRBJ2-2	TGTGCCAGCAGCAAGGGGACCCGGGCCACCGGGGAGCTGTTTTTT	CASSKGTRATGELFF
many	-	TRBV27	TRBJ2-3	TGTGCCAGCATTCCCGGCACAGATACGCAGTATTTT	CASIPGTDTQYF
many	-	TRBV20-1	TRBJ2-7	TGCAGTGCTAGAGAGGACTCGGCGACCTACGAGCAGTACTTC	CSAREDSATYEQYF
many	-	TRBV12-3/TRBV12-4	TRBJ2-1	TGTGCCAGCAGTTCTAGCCCCTACAATGAGCAGTTCTTC	CASSSSPYNEQFF
many	-	TRBV18	TRBJ1-1	TGTGCCAGCTCACCACAGGGCATGAACACTGAAGCTTTCTTT	CASSPQGMNTEAFF
few	TRBD2	TRBV9	TRBJ2-3	TGTGCCAGCAGCGTAGTTAGCGGGAGCCTAGCGACAGATACGCAGTATTTT	CASSVVSGSLATDTQYF
many	-	TRBV7-2	TRBJ2-5	TGTGCCAGCAGCTTACAGGCGGGGCGTGAGACCCAGTACTTC	CASSLQAGRETQYF
-	-	TRBV11-2	TRBJ2-7	TGTGCCAGCAGCAAAAGGCTGGCGGAGGCCTACGAGCAGTACTTC	CASSKRLAEAYEQYF
-	-	TRBV18	TRBJ2-1	TGTGCCAGCCCCCTCGGGGGAAGCTCCTACAATGAGCAGTTCTTC	CASPLGGSSYNEQFF
few	TRBD1	TRBV20-1	TRBJ2-7	TGCAGTGCTAGAGTATACTCAGGGGGCGTCTACGAGCAGTACTTC	CSARVYSGGVYEQYF
many	TRBD1	TRBV30	TRBJ1-3	TGTGCCGTGGACAGGGTCATCGCGCGGCCTGGAAACACCATATATTTT	CAVDRVIARPGNTIYF
-	TRBD2	TRBV6-2/TRBV6-3	TRBJ2-2	TGTGCCAGCAGACGGACTAGCGCCCGGTGGGAGCTGTTTTTT	CASRRTSARWELFF
many	TRBD2	TRBV2	TRBJ2-1	TGTGCCAGCCTGACTAGCTTCGCCGGGAATGAGCAGTTCTTC	CASLTSFAGNEQFF
many	TRBD1	TRBV5-4	TRBJ1-1	TGTGCCAGCAGCTTGGCTACCGACAGGGTGAACACTGAAGCTTTCTTT	CASSLATDRVNTEAFF
many	-	TRBV20-1	TRBJ2-1	TGCAGTGGTTTAAGGGGGGATGTTGAGCAGTTCTTC	CSGLRGDVEQFF
many	TRBD2	TRBV3-1	TRBJ2-7	TGTGCCAGCGGGCCTAGCGGGGCCTACGAGCAGTACTTC	CASGPSGAYEQYF
-	-	TRBV6-1	TRBJ1-1	TGTGCCAGCATACACCAGGGGCTGGGCACTGAAGCTTTCTTT	CASIHQGLGTEAFF
many	-	TRBV5-8	TRBJ2-3	TGTGCCAGCAGCTTGAAGGTCCTCCGTAGCACAGATACGCAGTATTTT	CASSLKVLRSTDTQYF
many	-	TRBV28	TRBJ2-7	TGTGCCAGCAGTTTAATTGGTGGGAGTAAGTACGAGCAGTACTTC	CASSLIGGSKYEQYF
many	-	TRBV14	TRBJ1-1	TGTGCCAGCAGCGGTTTATGGAAAGCTTTCTTT	CASSGLWKAFF
many	-	TRBV5-1	TRBJ2-1	TGCGCCAGCAGCGCAGGCGAAACCGGTTACAATGAGCAGTTCTTC	CASSAGETGYNEQFF
many	TRBD1	TRBV30	TRBJ1-6	TGTGCCTGGAGTCGGGACAGGCATAATTCACCCCTCCACTTT	CAWSRDRHNSPLHF
-	TRBD2	TRBV6-2/TRBV6-3	TRBJ2-1	TGTGCCAGCAGTTCGGGGGGGCGATGGAATGAGCAGTTCTTC	CASSSGGRWNEQFF
many	-	TRBV2	TRBJ1-2	TGTGCCAGCAGCTGGGGGAGTTATGGCTACACCTTC	CASSWGSYGYTF
many	TRBD1	TRBV18	TRBJ1-2	TGTGCCAGCTCACGACAGGGTACTAACTATGGCTACACCTTC	CASSRQGTNYGYTF
few	TRBD1	TRBV3-1	TRBJ1-1	TGTGCCAGCAGCGTACAGGGGTCGGGCACTGAAGCTTTCTTT	CASSVQGSGTEAFF
few	-	TRBV6-1	TRBJ2-1	TGTGCCAGCAGACCCCGGACGCCCTCCCCCTACAATGAGCAGTTCTTC	CASRPRTPSPYNEQFF
many	TRBD1	TRBV6-1	TRBJ2-7	TGTGCCAGCAGACCGGGACAGGGCCTCTACGAGCAGTACTTC	CASRPGQGLYEQYF
many	TRBD1	TRBV7-6	TRBJ2-3	TGTGCCAGCAGCCCCACCCCGGGACAGCGAGTCCACACAGATACGCAGTATTTT	CASSPTPGQRVHTDTQYF
many	-	TRBV6-2/TRBV6-3	TRBJ2-7	TGTGCCAGCGCCGATCCGGGACACTCCTACGAGCAGTACTTC	CASADPGHSYEQYF
-	-	TRBV10-1	TRBJ2-3	TGCGCCAGCAGTGAGGGGGTGTCCGCTAGCGGCACAGATACGCAGTATTTT	CASSEGVSASGTDTQYF
-	-	TRBV2	TRBJ2-5	TGTGCCAGCAGTGATGGGCAGGTAGGGGAGACCCAGTACTTC	CASSDGQVGETQYF
-	-	TRBV20-1	TRBJ1-2	TGCAGTGCTTCCACGATCGTTGATGGCTATGGCTACACCTTC	CSASTIVDGYGYTF
-	TRBD1	TRBV29-1	TRBJ1-2	TGCAGCGCCCGGACAGGACTTAACTATGGCTACACCTTC	CSARTGLNYGYTF
-	-	TRBV28	TRBJ1-4	TGTGGAACGGGTAATGAAAAACTGTTTTTT	CGTGNEKLFF
many	TRBD1	TRBV10-3	TRBJ1-2	TGTGCCATCAGTGGACAGGGGCCCTTCTATGGCTACACCTTC	CAISGQGPFYGYTF
few	TRBD2	TRBV28	TRBJ2-5	TGTGCCAGCAGTAGACTAGCGGGAGTGGAGACCCAGTACTTC	CASSRLAGVETQYF
many	-	TRBV13	TRBJ1-1	TGTGCCAGCAGCTTACCAGCAGCCGGGGACACTGAAGCTTTCTTT	CASSLPAAGDTEAFF
many	-	TRBV2	TRBJ1-5	TGTGCCAGTAGAAGGGTTAGCAATCAGCCCCAGCATTTT	CASRRVSNQPQHF
-	TRBD1	TRBV19	TRBJ1-2	TGTGCCAGTAGTATGGATCGACAGGGATCAAATGGCTACACCTTC	CASSMDRQGSNGYTF